This TCR beta chain was found in a study of monozygotic twins with inflammatory bowel disease. General observations from the study: No difference was seen in repertoire similarity between concordant and discordant twins, possibly from limited power.

For this clonotype: The antigen is unknown.

TCR libraries each used about 3,400 ng of total RNA. TCRdb reanalyzed the 5' RACE reads, giving one entry per CDR3 protein sequence and no DNA. With some 190,000 distinct CDR3 sequences in the sample, the ten largest clones hold approximately 7.7%. The authors isolated total RNA from whole blood without sorting T cells. CDR3 length: 14 amino acids. The genes are TRBV12-3 or TRBV12-4 and TRBJ1-6. The receptor comes from a human donor with ulcerative colitis or Crohn's disease, or a healthy co-twin of an affected twin (not recorded which). The specimen was blood. The CDR3 spells CASSPTGPGSPLHF.